The rows below give T cell receptor beta chains drawn from one sample of a study of control samples from healthy donors and cancer patients. Clones were read by immunoSEQ multiplex PCR, and TCRdb kept only the in-frame ones, dropping some. Of some 35,000 clones in the sample, 93% were seen once. Sequencing was done on a sample of PBMCs. These receptors originate from a man aged 35-49 years with colorectal cancer. Each CDR3 is given with its conserved first and last residue. A D gene is named only where the DNA matches it firmly. Some rows have no size entry. The others give once, few or many, or a class for an expanded clone.

d_gene	abundance	j_gene	v_gene	len	CDR3aa	CDR3nt
TRBD1	NA	TRBJ1-1	TRBV7-2	17	CASSSRQGGSGSTEAFF	TGTGCCAGCAGCTCCAGACAGGGGGGATCGGGGAGCACTGAAGCTTTCTTT
TRBD1	NA	TRBJ2-3	TRBV5-1	15	CASSLVGQGRDTQYF	TGCGCCAGCAGCTTGGTGGGACAGGGAAGAGATACGCAGTATTTT
TRBD2	NA	TRBJ2-7	TRBV3-1/TRBV3-2	13	CASSPGGPYEQYF	TGTGCCAGCAGCCCGGGGGGTCCTTACGAGCAGTACTTC
NA	once	TRBJ1-2	TRBV5-6	14	CASSPLGGARGYTF	TGTGCCAGCAGCCCACTGGGGGGAGCAAGGGGCTACACCTTC
NA	NA	TRBJ2-7	TRBV6-5	13	CAASPVGAREQYF	TGTGCCGCCTCCCCGGTGGGGGCACGCGAGCAGTACTTC
TRBD2	NA	TRBJ2-3	TRBV5-1	16	CASSRDGGGGTDTQYF	TGCGCCAGCAGCCGGGACGGCGGGGGGGGTACAGATACGCAGTATTTT
NA	NA	TRBJ1-2	TRBV19	16	CASSISRDPANYGYTF	TGTGCCAGTAGTATTTCGCGGGATCCGGCCAACTATGGCTACACCTTC
NA	NA	TRBJ1-1	TRBV6-5	14	CASRLARLNTEAFF	TGTGCCAGCAGATTGGCGCGGTTGAACACTGAAGCTTTCTTT
TRBD1	NA	TRBJ2-1	TRBV29-1	13	CSVGGQGTHEQFF	TGCAGCGTCGGGGGACAGGGTACCCATGAGCAGTTCTTC
NA	NA	TRBJ1-2	TRBV11-2	15	CASSSSGLRTRGYTF	TGTGCCAGCAGCTCATCCGGGCTCAGGACGCGAGGCTACACCTTC
NA	NA	TRBJ1-2	TRBV7-9	15	CASSVSTLGNYGYTF	TGTGCCAGCAGCGTATCTACTCTGGGGAACTATGGCTACACCTTC
NA	NA	TRBJ2-3	TRBV9	12	CASSVTLGTQYF	TGTGCCAGCAGCGTTACTCTGGGTACGCAGTATTTT
NA	NA	TRBJ1-4	TRBV7-9	14	CASSLDWGGEKLFF	TGTGCCAGCAGCTTAGATTGGGGAGGTGAAAAACTGTTTTTT
NA	NA	TRBJ1-4	TRBV2	15	CASSLQRGRGEEVFF	TGTGCCAGCAGTCTGCAACGGGGCCGGGGCGAGGAGGTGTTTTTT
NA	NA	TRBJ1-2	TRBV6-5	14	CATVTPGARGGYTF	TGTGCCACCGTAACCCCCGGGGCCAGAGGTGGCTACACCTTC
NA	once	TRBJ1-3	TRBV9	14	CASSVGGDGNTIYF	TGTGCCAGCAGCGTAGGAGGGGACGGAAACACCATATATTTT
NA	NA	TRBJ1-2	TRBV5-1	14	CASSLEGRTYGYTF	TGCGCCAGCAGCTTGGAGGGACGGACTTATGGCTACACCTTC
NA	NA	TRBJ1-1	TRBV5-1	13	CASSLDPDTEAFF	TGCGCCAGCAGCTTGGATCCTGACACTGAAGCTTTCTTT
NA	once	TRBJ2-5	TRBV19	13	CASSIGRWETQYF	TGTGCCAGTAGTATCGGACGGTGGGAGACCCAGTACTTC
TRBD2	NA	TRBJ2-4	TRBV7-3	16	CASSGGGGRGKNIQYF	TGTGCCAGCAGCGGAGGCGGGGGGCGCGGGAAAAACATTCAGTACTTC
NA	NA	TRBJ2-5	TRBV9	15	CASSYGRSQVETQYF	TGTGCCAGCAGCTACGGACGGAGCCAAGTGGAGACCCAGTACTTC
TRBD1	NA	TRBJ1-2	TRBV7-9	15	CASSAMGQGNYGYTF	TGTGCCAGCAGCGCGATGGGACAGGGAAACTATGGCTACACCTTC
NA	NA	TRBJ1-4	TRBV3-1/TRBV3-2	18	CASSQVRDRSATNEKLFF	TGTGCCAGCAGCCAAGTGAGAGACAGGAGTGCAACTAATGAAAAACTGTTTTTT
NA	NA	TRBJ1-1	TRBV2	13	CASGLTGNTEAFF	TGTGCCAGCGGACTTACAGGGAACACTGAAGCTTTCTTT
NA	NA	TRBJ2-7	TRBV9	13	CASSVGNPYEQYF	TGTGCCAGCAGCGTAGGCAACCCCTACGAGCAGTACTTC
NA	once	TRBJ2-3	TRBV2	16	CASSDTAGFSTDTQYF	TGTGCCAGCAGTGATACGGCGGGGTTTAGCACAGATACGCAGTATTTT
NA	NA	TRBJ2-2	TRBV19	14	CASSIERITGELFF	TGTGCCAGTAGTATCGAGCGGATCACCGGGGAGCTGTTTTTT
TRBD2	NA	TRBJ2-5	TRBV3-1/TRBV3-2	14	CASSRSGGKETQYF	TGTGCCAGCAGCCGAAGCGGGGGCAAGGAGACCCAGTACTTC
NA	NA	TRBJ1-1	TRBV11-3	13	CASSFTRGTEAFF	TGTGCCAGCAGCTTCACCAGGGGCACTGAAGCTTTCTTT
NA	NA	TRBJ1-4	TRBV5-6	16	CASSLKLVTTNEKLFF	TGTGCCAGCAGCTTAAAATTAGTAACGACTAATGAAAAACTGTTTTTT
TRBD1	NA	TRBJ1-2	TRBV6-5	15	CSTRGQGDPEAGYTF	TGTTCTACACGGGGACAGGGGGACCCGGAGGCTGGCTACACCTTC
NA	NA	TRBJ1-4	TRBV18	14	CASSQNHPNEKLFF	TGTGCCAGCTCACAAAACCACCCTAATGAAAAACTGTTTTTT
TRBD2	NA	TRBJ2-2	TRBV11-2	17	CASSSTSGGTGTGELFF	TGTGCCAGCAGTTCGACTAGCGGGGGAACAGGGACCGGGGAGCTGTTTTTT
NA	NA	TRBJ1-4	TRBV5-4	14	CASSLAGQAEKLFF	TGTGCCAGCAGCTTGGCGGGCCAGGCTGAAAAACTGTTTTTT
NA	NA	TRBJ2-7	TRBV7-2	13	CASSPTGSYEQYF	TGTGCCAGCAGCCCAACAGGTTCCTACGAGCAGTACTTC
TRBD1	NA	TRBJ2-3	TRBV5-1	14	CATGTGGNADTQYF	TGCGCCACGGGGACAGGGGGAAACGCAGATACGCAGTATTTT
NA	NA	TRBJ1-3	TRBV6-1	18	CASSARSGGSRSGNTIYF	TGTGCCAGCAGTGCACGATCCGGGGGTAGCCGCTCTGGAAACACCATATATTTT
NA	NA	TRBJ1-6	TRBV7-2	17	CASSLVGGAGAYSPLHF	TGTGCCAGCAGCTTAGTTGGAGGTGCGGGGGCGTATTCACCCCTCCACTTT
TRBD1	NA	TRBJ1-2	TRBV6-6	13	CASSAQGAGGYTF	TGTGCCAGCAGTGCACAGGGGGCGGGTGGCTACACCTTC
NA	NA	TRBJ2-7	TRBV11-3	14	CASSLRDGPYEQYF	TGTGCCAGCAGCCTCCGGGACGGTCCCTACGAGCAGTACTTC
NA	NA	TRBJ1-2	TRBV30	15	CAWSDPHGTDYGYTF	TGTGCCTGGAGCGACCCCCATGGCACCGACTATGGCTACACCTTC
TRBD1	once	TRBJ2-7	TRBV25-1	16	CASSESGQAGSYEQYF	TGTGCCAGCAGTGAATCGGGACAGGCGGGCTCCTACGAGCAGTACTTC
NA	once	TRBJ1-2	TRBV6-5	13	CASTGTRGYGYTF	TGTGCCAGCACCGGGACCAGGGGATATGGCTACACCTTC
NA	NA	TRBJ1-1	TRBV14	13	CASSLNLKTEAFF	TGTGCCAGCAGCCTAAACTTAAAAACTGAAGCTTTCTTT
NA	NA	TRBJ1-3	TRBV2	16	CASSELEAYSGNTIYF	TGTGCCAGCAGTGAGTTGGAGGCTTACTCTGGAAACACCATATATTTT
NA	NA	TRBJ2-7	TRBV7-3	15	CASSSSPGAMDEQYF	TGTGCCAGCAGCTCCAGCCCGGGGGCGATGGACGAGCAGTACTTC
NA	NA	TRBJ1-3	TRBV19	16	CASSMTGLTAGNTIYF	TGTGCCAGTAGTATGACGGGACTGACTGCTGGAAACACCATATATTTT
NA	NA	TRBJ1-1	TRBV19	13	CASRMTVNTEAFF	TGTGCCAGTAGGATGACAGTGAACACTGAAGCTTTCTTT
TRBD1	NA	TRBJ1-1	TRBV6-5	15	CASTETGGTMAEAFF	TGTGCCAGCACGGAGACAGGGGGCACTATGGCTGAAGCTTTCTTT
NA	NA	TRBJ1-5	TRBV11-3	15	CASSLGGRSNQPQHF	TGTGCCAGCAGCTTAGGGGGCCGGAGCAATCAGCCCCAGCATTTT
NA	NA	TRBJ2-7	TRBV4-1	15	CASSQDQGTPYEQYF	TGCGCCAGCAGCCAAGATCAAGGGACCCCCTACGAGCAGTACTTC
NA	once	TRBJ2-1	TRBV6-2/TRBV6-3	13	CASSYSWGGEQFF	TGTGCCAGCAGTTATTCGTGGGGTGGTGAGCAGTTCTTC
NA	NA	TRBJ1-1	TRBV6-6	15	CASSYQPGPNTEAFF	TGTGCCAGCAGTTACCAACCAGGACCGAACACTGAAGCTTTCTTT
TRBD1	NA	TRBJ2-7	TRBV5-1	14	CASTSTGESYEQYF	TGCGCCAGCACCTCGACAGGGGAAAGTTACGAGCAGTACTTC
NA	NA	TRBJ1-1	TRBV18	14	CASSPPERQTEAFF	TGTGCCAGCTCACCACCGGAGAGACAGACTGAAGCTTTCTTT
TRBD2	NA	TRBJ2-7	TRBV10-2	19	CASSESGLAGAFGSYEQYF	TGCGCCAGCAGTGAGTCGGGACTAGCGGGGGCCTTCGGGTCCTACGAGCAGTACTTC
NA	NA	TRBJ1-6	TRBV6-1	17	CASSEAGGISYNSPLHF	TGTGCCAGCAGTGAAGCTGGGGGGATATCCTATAATTCACCCCTCCACTTT
NA	NA	TRBJ2-3	TRBV7-3	13	CASSLGDTDTQYF	TGTGCCAGCAGCTTGGGGGACACAGATACGCAGTATTTT
NA	once	TRBJ2-2	TRBV6-6	13	CASRTWGDGELFF	TGTGCCAGCCGAACATGGGGGGACGGGGAGCTGTTTTTT
NA	NA	TRBJ1-2	TRBV19	11	CASSPNYGYTF	TGTGCCAGTAGCCCTAACTATGGCTACACCTTC